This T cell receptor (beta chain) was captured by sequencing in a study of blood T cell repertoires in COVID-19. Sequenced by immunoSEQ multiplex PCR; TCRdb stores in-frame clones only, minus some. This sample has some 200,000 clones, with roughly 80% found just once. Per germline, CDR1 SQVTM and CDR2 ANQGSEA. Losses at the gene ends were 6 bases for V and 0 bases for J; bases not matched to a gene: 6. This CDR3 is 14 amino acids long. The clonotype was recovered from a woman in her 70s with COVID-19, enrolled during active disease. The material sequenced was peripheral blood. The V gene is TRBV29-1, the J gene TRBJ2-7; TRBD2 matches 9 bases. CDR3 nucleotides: TGCAGCGTGGCGACTAGCGGAAGCTCCTACGAGCAGTACTTC. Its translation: CSVATSGSSYEQYF.